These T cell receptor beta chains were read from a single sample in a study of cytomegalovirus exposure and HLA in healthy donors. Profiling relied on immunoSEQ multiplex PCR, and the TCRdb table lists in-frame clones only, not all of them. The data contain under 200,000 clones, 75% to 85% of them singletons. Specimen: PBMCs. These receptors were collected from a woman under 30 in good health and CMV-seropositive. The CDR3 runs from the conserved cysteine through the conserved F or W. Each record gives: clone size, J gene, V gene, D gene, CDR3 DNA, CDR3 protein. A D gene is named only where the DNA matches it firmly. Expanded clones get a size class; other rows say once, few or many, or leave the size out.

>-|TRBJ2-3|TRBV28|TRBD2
TGTGCCAGCAATCACGGGGAGCGGGGGGGACTCCGGCAAGATACGCAGTATTTT
CASNHGERGGLRQDTQYF
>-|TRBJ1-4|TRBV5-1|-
TGCGCCAGCAGCAACGGTGACGGGTACGAAAAACTGTTTTTT
CASSNGDGYEKLFF
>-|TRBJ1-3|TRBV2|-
TGTGCCAGCAGTGGCGGGGTAGGGGGAAACACCATATATTTT
CASSGGVGGNTIYF
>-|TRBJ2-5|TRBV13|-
TGTGCCAGCAGCCCGGGAGTTAAAGAGACCCAGTACTTC
CASSPGVKETQYF
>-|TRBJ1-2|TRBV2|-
TGTGCCAGCAATCAGGGAAATAACTATGGCTACACCTTC
CASNQGNNYGYTF
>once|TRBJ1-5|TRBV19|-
TGTGCCAGTAGTATGTCAGGGAATCAGCCCCAGCATTTT
CASSMSGNQPQHF
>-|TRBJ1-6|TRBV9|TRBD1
TGTGCCAGCAGCCCATGGGACAGGGAGCTGTCACCCCTCCACTTT
CASSPWDRELSPLHF
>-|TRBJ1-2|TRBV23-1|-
TGCGCCAGCAGTCAATCTTGGGAGGGGAACTATGGCTACACCTTC
CASSQSWEGNYGYTF
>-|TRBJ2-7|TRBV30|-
TGTGCCTGGAGTGTTGGGGGGGAGCAGTACTTC
CAWSVGGEQYF
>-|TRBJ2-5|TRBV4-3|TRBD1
TGCGCCAGCAGCCTCAACGGCGGGACAGGGGGAGAGACCCAGTACTTC
CASSLNGGTGGETQYF
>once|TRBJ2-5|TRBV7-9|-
TGTGCCAGCAGCTTAGCCCCGACTAGAGAGACCCAGTACTTC
CASSLAPTRETQYF
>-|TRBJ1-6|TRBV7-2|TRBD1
TGTGCCAGCAGCTTGGGGGGACAGCATAATTCACCCCTCCACTTT
CASSLGGQHNSPLHF
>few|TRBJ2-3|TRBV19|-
TGTGCCAGTAGTACCAGAGTGACTAGCACAGATACGCAGTATTTT
CASSTRVTSTDTQYF
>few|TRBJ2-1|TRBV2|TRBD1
TGTGCCAGCAGTGCTTCGGGACAGGGAGTTAATGAGCAGTTCTTC
CASSASGQGVNEQFF
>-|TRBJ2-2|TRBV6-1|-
TGTGCCAGCAGTGCTACCCTAGCGATCGCGAACACCGGGGAGCTGTTTTTT
CASSATLAIANTGELFF
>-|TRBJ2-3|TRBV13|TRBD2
TGTGCCAGCAGCTCCGCCCTCGGACTAGCGGGGGGGATCGCAGATACGCAGTATTTT
CASSSALGLAGGIADTQYF
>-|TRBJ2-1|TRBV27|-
TGTGCCAGCAGTTCGAAAGGCCTAGCTTACAATGAGCAGTTCTTC
CASSSKGLAYNEQFF
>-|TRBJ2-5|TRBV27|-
TGTGCCAGCAGTTTACAGGGGGGAAAAGAGACCCAGTACTTC
CASSLQGGKETQYF
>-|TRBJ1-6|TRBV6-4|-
TGTGCCAGCAGTGACTCCGAGCAGGGGAATTCACCCCTCCACTTT
CASSDSEQGNSPLHF
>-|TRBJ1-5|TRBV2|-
TGTGCCAGCAGTACCCGGGCCCGGGGAGGCAATCAGCCCCAGCATTTT
CASSTRARGGNQPQHF